Following are 6 T cell receptor beta chains from one sample sequenced in a study of beta chain features in type 1 diabetes. Of the isolated RNA, all was reverse transcribed, and so the sequenced material was expressed TCRB transcripts. The assay was immunoSEQ multiplex PCR, and TCRdb's table has in-frame clones only and misses some. The sample records around 500,000 clones, about 29% being singletons. Sample: naive CD4+ T cells from blood. The receptors here all came from a young man in good health.

This rearrangement joins TRBV10-3 to TRBJ2-5; D possibly matches TRBD1 or TRBD2 (6 bases each). Trimming removed 7 bases at V and 5 bases at J, with 14 bases between. The CDR3 is 13 amino acids. The germline gives CDR1 ENHRY, CDR2 SYGVKD. The CDR3 loop reads CAITGGAGETQYF. The CDR3 coding sequence is TGTGCCATCACCGGGGGCGCGGGGGAGACCCAGTACTTC.

This chain uses TRBV4-1 with TRBJ2-4, with 9 nucleotides matching TRBD1. This CDR3 region has 15 residues. Per germline, CDR1 MGHRA and CDR2 YSYEKL. The ends lost 4 bases at V and 6 bases at J; junction bases unmatched: 7. DNA for the CDR3: TGCGCCAGCAGCCTTACCGGACAGGGGTTAAACATTCAGTACTTC. Amino acid sequence: CASSLTGQGLNIQYF.

This chain connects TRBV4-1 to TRBJ2-2, with 8 bases that match TRBD2. Trimming took 6 bases from V and 5 from J; bases not matched to a gene: 8. The CDR3 loop spans 15 amino acids. CDR1 MGHRA and CDR2 YSYEKL come from the germline V gene. CDR3 in amino acids: CASRNPGGPTGELFF. DNA for the CDR3: TGCGCCAGCAGAAATCCGGGAGGGCCAACCGGGGAGCTGTTTTTT.

Only a few counts were recorded for this clone. This rearrangement joins TRBV14 to TRBJ2-3; 10 positions agree with TRBD2. CDR1 and CDR2 (germline): SGHDN, FVKESK. V was pared by 5 bases and J by 6 bases, with 8 bases of the junction left unmatched. The CDR3 has 15 residues. The chain's CDR3 is CASSYLAGVGDTQYF. CDR3 sequence (DNA): TGTGCCAGCAGCTACCTAGCGGGAGTAGGGGATACGCAGTATTTT.

The chain combines TRBV6-6 with TRBJ1-1, with TRBD1 matching 7 bases. Per germline, CDR1 MNHNY and CDR2 SVGAGI (reference sequence). V trimming: 6 bases; J trimming: 2 bases; junction bases outside the gene matches: 9. This CDR3 contains 15 residues. The CDR3 DNA is TGTGCCAGCAGATCGTTAGACAGGGCAAACACTGAAGCTTTCTTT. Protein sequence: CASRSLDRANTEAFF.

This clone has more than one count but fewer than ten. This chain joins TRBV6-5 and TRBJ2-4, with TRBD1 matching over 7 bases. The CDR3 contains 15 residues. Germline V gene lookup returns CDR1 MNHEY and CDR2 SVGAGI. V shed 6 bases and J 0 bases; nucleotides not matched to a gene: 5. CDR3 in amino acids: CASSPDRIAKNIQYF. The CDR3 DNA reads TGTGCCAGCAGCCCGGACAGGATAGCCAAAAACATTCAGTACTTC.